Following are 17 T cell receptor beta chains from one sample sequenced in a study of blood T cell repertoires in COVID-19. TCRdb's table, derived via immunoSEQ multiplex PCR, lists solely in-frame clones and lacks some. The sample has about 150,000 clones; roughly 80% are singletons. The sequenced sample consisted of PBMCs or T cells enriched from blood (not recorded which). The receptors shown here come from a woman between 50 and 59 years old who had recovered from COVID-19.

This clone is categorized as medium-sized. At one boundary the junction diverges from the germline segment, which might be a read error. The chain employs TRBV5-4 and TRBJ2-7; 7 bases map to TRBD1. The CDR3 length is 14 residues. Germline V CDR1 and CDR2: SGHNT, YYREEE (reference sequence). CDR3 region: CASSSKALDRVSHF. The DNA for the CDR3 is TGTGCCAGCAGCTCTAAAGCCTTAGACAGGGTATCACACTTC. Variable domain in full (rest from reference TRBV5-4 and TRBJ2-7): ETGVTQSPTHLIKTRGQQVTLRCSSQSGHNTVSWYQQALGQGPQFIFQYYREEENGRGNFPPRFSGLQFPNYSSELNVNALELDDSALYLCASSSKALDRVSHFGPGTRLTVT.

CDR3 nucleotides: TGTGCCAGCAGCTCAGGTGCAGCCTCCCTCGACTACGAGCAGTACGTC. Its translation: CASSSGAASLDYEQYV. V and J are TRBV7-9 and TRBJ2-7; D is undetermined. V was trimmed by 4 bases and J by 3 bases, leaving 19 bases between them. CDR3 length equals 16 residues. Germline V gene data show CDR1 as SEHNR and CDR2 as FQNEAQ (reference sequence).

This chain uses TRBV18 with TRBJ1-1; 8 bases line up with TRBD1. CDR3 length equals 17 residues. CDR1 is KGHSH and CDR2 is LQKENI in the germline V gene. J was trimmed by 3 bases and V by 3 bases; bases with no gene match: 12. The CDR3, as DNA: TGTGCCAGCTCACCCTCCAGGGGGCAGATAACTGACACTGAAGCTTTCTTT. Protein sequence: CASSPSRGQITDTEAFF.

This chain joins TRBV5-1 and TRBJ1-4; tentative D call: TRBD1 (5 bases). V was trimmed by 0 bases and J by 2 bases, leaving 14 bases between them. Germline CDR1 and CDR2: SGHRS and YFSETQ. The CDR3 spans 17 residues. Here the CDR3 DNA reads TGCGCCAGCAGCTTGGAGGGCACCCGGGGGACTAATGAAAAACTGTTTTTT. Protein product: CASSLEGTRGTNEKLFF.

The chain is built from TRBV30 and TRBJ1-5; TRBD1 aligns across 10 bases. This CDR3 is 18 amino acids long. Germline-derived CDR1 and CDR2 are GTSNPN and SVGIG (reference sequence). V trimming: 1 base; J trimming: 5 bases; junction bases outside the gene matches: 14. The DNA of the CDR3 is TGTGCCTGGAGTGGGTGGGACAGGGGCAGTCGAGGGGATCAGCCCCAGCATTTT. It codes for CAWSGWDRGSRGDQPQHF.

The genes are TRBV27 and TRBJ1-6; no clear D. CDR1 and CDR2 (germline): MNHEY, SMNVEV (reference sequence). The CDR3 totals 13 residues. Trimming removed 6 bases from V and 3 bases from J, with 6 bases in between. The CDR3 loop reads CASSEIYNSPLHF. The CDR3 DNA sequence: TGTGCCAGCAGCGAGATCTATAATTCACCCCTCCACTTT.

V and J are TRBV5-8 and TRBJ2-3; 9 bases map to TRBD2. CDR3 length: 18 residues. CDR1 and CDR2 from the germline V gene are SGHTS and YDEGEE. The trim removed 0 bases at V and 2 bases at J, leaving 10 bases unmatched. The CDR3 spells CASSLVKGGGGYTDTQYF. In DNA form, the CDR3 reads TGTGCCAGCAGCTTGGTTAAAGGCGGGGGGGGCTACACAGATACGCAGTATTTT.

The chain couples TRBV5-1 to TRBJ2-7, with TRBD1 matching 10 bases. The germline V gene encodes CDR1 SGHRS and CDR2 YFSETQ. The CDR3 consists of 13 residues. V lost 4 bases and J lost 9; bases outside the gene matches: 7. The CDR3 sequence is CASSLTGGAGQYV. CDR3 coding DNA: TGCGCCAGCAGCCTGACAGGGGGCGCAGGGCAGTACGTC.

The rearrangement links TRBV2 to TRBJ1-1; D perhaps matches TRBD1 (5 bases). This CDR3 region has 14 residues. Germline-derived CDR1 and CDR2 are SNHLY and FYNNEI. V was shortened by 6 bases and J by 1 base, with 12 bases between the two germline ends. The CDR3 region has the DNA TGTGCCAGCAGGGGAGGGACCTGGAACACTGAAGCTTTCTTT. Translation gives CASRGGTWNTEAFF.

CDR3 sequence: CASSKWGQGREETQYF. The CDR3, as DNA: TGCGCCAGCAGCAAATGGGGACAGGGGAGGGAAGAGACCCAGTACTTC. The chain joins TRBV5-1 to TRBJ2-5; 10 bases agree with TRBD1. The CDR3 covers 16 residues. V lost 4 bases, J lost 3 bases, and 9 bases stayed unmatched. The germline CDR1 and CDR2 sequences are SGHRS and YFSETQ.

This clone has just a few counts. The J gene is TRBJ2-7, the V gene TRBV7-9; TRBD2 aligns across 8 bases. Germline CDR1 reads SEHNR; CDR2 reads FQNEAQ (reference sequence). The CDR3 runs 17 residues. Unmatched junction bases numbered 12, after V lost 5 bases and J lost 0 bases. The CDR3 DNA sequence: TGTGCCAGCAGCCGACCAGGGGCGGGGGGAAACTCCTACGAGCAGTACTTC. This codes for CASSRPGAGGNSYEQYF.

The genes are TRBV7-2 and TRBJ1-2; 8 bases are shared with TRBD1. With 5 bases clipped from V and 11 bases from J, the junction kept 10 bases outside the gene matches. CDR1 and CDR2 (germline): SGHTA, FQGNSA. The CDR3 loop spans 13 amino acids. CDR3 loop: CASSQGAGGWYTF. As DNA, the CDR3 is TGTGCCAGCAGCCAGGGGGCAGGGGGATGGTACACCTTC. The whole variable domain, filled in from reference TRBV7-2 and TRBJ1-2, reads GAGVSQSPSNKVTEKGKDVELRCDPISGHTALYWYRQSLGQGLEFLIYFQGNSAPDKSGLPSDRFSAERTGGSVSTLTIQRTQQEDSAVYLCASSQGAGGWYTFGSGTRLTVV.

The genes are TRBV7-3 and TRBJ1-1; D perhaps matches TRBD1 (5 bases). This CDR3 is built from 13 residues. Trimming shortened V by 8 bases and J by 4 bases, and 14 bases separated the two germline ends. Looked up from germline, CDR1 is SGHTA and CDR2 is FQGTGA. CDR3 in DNA: TGTGCCAGCTTATTTCAGGGCGGCACTGAAGCTTTCTTT. Its protein is CASLFQGGTEAFF.

This chain joins TRBV28 and TRBJ1-2; 8 bases agree with TRBD1. This CDR3 has 16 residues. Germline lookup yields CDR1 MDHEN and CDR2 SYDVKM. The J segment lost 0 bases and the V segment lost 5 bases, leaving 8 bases of the junction unmatched. CDR3 in amino acids: CASSRDRRPSNYGYTF. In nucleotides, the CDR3 is TGTGCCAGCAGTCGGGACAGGAGACCCTCTAACTATGGCTACACCTTC.

The chain joins TRBV27 to TRBJ2-2; D possibly corresponds to TRBD1 (6 bases). CDR3 size: 16 residues. The V and J ends lost 9 bases and 0 bases respectively, with 17 bases between them. Germline V gene data show CDR1 as MNHEY and CDR2 as SMNVEV (reference sequence). The CDR3: CASSLDRVPNTGELFF. The CDR3 nucleotides read TGTGCCAGTTCTTTGGACAGAGTCCCGAACACCGGGGAGCTGTTTTTT.

J is TRBJ1-5 and V is TRBV2; TRBD1 is a possible D gene (5 bases). Germline CDR1 SNHLY, CDR2 FYNNEI. Trimming cost V 5 bases and J 6 bases, with 11 bases left between them. The CDR3 has 13 residues. The CDR3 region has the DNA TGTGCCAGCAGTACGGGGGTGGGTCAGCCCCAGCATTTT. It yields the protein CASSTGVGQPQHF. Combining the CDR3 with reference TRBV2 and TRBJ1-5 gives the whole variable domain EPEVTQTPSHQVTQMGQEVILRCVPISNHLYFYWYRQILGQKVEFLVSFYNNEISEKSEIFDDQFSVERPDGSNFTLKIRSTKLEDSAMYFCASSTGVGQPQHFGDGTRLSIL.

The chain is built from TRBV6-5 and TRBJ2-7, with D perhaps TRBD1 (6 bases). V was pared by 4 bases and J by 0 bases, with 13 bases between. In germline, CDR1 is MNHEY, CDR2 SVGAGI. This CDR3 has 15 residues. The CDR3 is CASSLYRESSYEQYF. The CDR3 DNA reads as TGTGCCAGCAGTTTGTACAGGGAGTCCTCCTACGAGCAGTACTTC.